Presented here are 31 T cell receptor beta chains from one specimen sequenced in a study of cytomegalovirus exposure and HLA in healthy donors. PCR primers comprised 60 Vbeta and 13 Jbeta primers. Sequencing used immunoSEQ multiplex PCR; TCRdb keeps in-frame clones, though not all of them. The sample data list approximately 210,000 clones. The sequenced sample consisted of PBMCs. Every receptor here comes from a woman under 40 in good health and CMV-seropositive.

The V gene is TRBV2, the J gene TRBJ2-7; 7 positions agree with TRBD2. V lost 3 bases and J lost 3; bases outside the gene matches: 5. The CDR3 consists of 14 residues. Per the germline V gene, CDR1 is SNHLY and CDR2 is FYNNEI. This chain's CDR3 is CASSEGGGGYEQYF. The DNA of the CDR3 is TGTGCCAGCAGTGAGGGGGGGGGTGGCTACGAGCAGTACTTC.

The CDR3 spells CASSLVAGADTQYF. CDR3 coding DNA: TGTGCCAGCAGCTTGGTGGCGGGAGCAGATACGCAGTATTTT. The V call is TRBV11-2, the J call TRBJ2-3; TRBD2 matches at 7 bases. The CDR3 contains 14 residues. V was clipped by 3 bases and J by 4 bases; unmatched bases: 4. The germline V gene encodes CDR1 SGHAT and CDR2 FQNNGV.

The gene calls are TRBV5-1 and TRBJ2-6; unclear D gene. CDR3 length: 16 amino acids. V was shortened by 2 bases and J by 4 bases, with 13 bases between the two germline ends. The germline V gene encodes CDR1 SGHRS and CDR2 YFSETQ. CDR3 coding DNA: TGCGCCAGCAGCTTAGCGTGGGTCTCGGGGGCCAACGTCCTGACTTTC. Translated: CASSLAWVSGANVLTF.

V usage is TRBV5-1 and J usage is TRBJ2-1, with 8 bases lining up with TRBD2. The CDR3 is 14 amino acids. Germline assignment: CDR1 SGHRS and CDR2 YFSETQ. V was clipped by 4 bases and J by 3 bases; unmatched bases: 3. CDR3 protein: CASSRSGDYNEQFF. CDR3 DNA sequence: TGCGCCAGCAGCCGTAGCGGGGACTACAATGAGCAGTTCTTC.

This sequence joins TRBV19 and TRBJ1-5, with a weak D call TRBD1 (6 bases). CDR1 LNHDA and CDR2 SQIVND come from the germline V gene (reference sequence). V was trimmed by 3 bases and J by 5 bases, leaving 11 bases between them. This CDR3 spans 14 amino acids. DNA for the CDR3: TGTGCCAGTAGTATGGGGGGGGGCTATCAGCCCCAGCATTTT. Protein product: CASSMGGGYQPQHF.

This sequence joins TRBV5-1 and TRBJ1-1; TRBD1 might be the D (5 bases). V was trimmed by 3 bases and J by 4 bases, leaving 16 bases between them. The CDR3 is made up of 15 amino acids. Germline V gene data show CDR1 as SGHRS and CDR2 as YFSETQ. CDR3 nucleotides: TGCGCCAGCAGCTCTACCGGGACTAGGGGCACTGAAGCTTTCTTT. This encodes CASSSTGTRGTEAFF. Complete variable domain (other parts from reference TRBV5-1 and TRBJ1-1): KAGVTQTPRYLIKTRGQQVTLSCSPISGHRSVSWYQQTPGQGLQFLFEYFSETQRNKGNFPGRFSGRQFSNSRSEMNVSTLELGDSALYLCASSSTGTRGTEAFFGQGTRLTVV.

The chain carries TRBV19 and TRBJ1-2, with D hard to call. V was cut by 6 bases and J by 1 base, with 18 bases left in between. Germline CDR1 LNHDA, CDR2 SQIVND (reference sequence). The CDR3 covers 16 residues. CDR3 sequence (DNA): TGTGCCAGTAGCCTATGGGCCGCCGACGGTAACTATGGCTACACCTTC. This translates into CASSLWAADGNYGYTF.

V usage is TRBV4-3 and J usage is TRBJ1-3; D is unresolved. V was trimmed by 1 base and J by 4 bases, leaving 8 bases between them. In germline, CDR1 is LGHNA, CDR2 YSLEER. The CDR3 has 14 residues. In DNA, the CDR3 is TGCGCCAGCAGCCAAGTGCGCGTAGGAAACACCATATATTTT. It codes for CASSQVRVGNTIYF.

The chain is built from TRBV4-2 and TRBJ2-7, with 7 positions matching TRBD1. Germline trimming cut 0 bases from V and 3 bases from J; bases unmatched to any gene: 5. The length of the CDR3 is 15 residues. Germline CDR1 is LGHNA and CDR2 is YNFKEQ. The CDR3: CASSQDWTGFYEQYF. CDR3 nucleotides: TGTGCCAGCAGCCAAGACTGGACAGGCTTCTACGAGCAGTACTTC.

The chain uses TRBV5-1 and TRBJ2-3, with D perhaps TRBD1 (6 bases). This CDR3 spans 14 amino acids. V was clipped by 4 bases and J by 2 bases, with 11 bases between them. Germline CDR1 reads SGHRS; CDR2 reads YFSETQ. CDR3 DNA: TGCGCCAGCAGCCCGGACAGAAACACAGATACGCAGTATTTT. Residues: CASSPDRNTDTQYF.

The gene calls are TRBV18 and TRBJ1-4; the match to TRBD1 covers 7 bases. J lost 6 bases, V lost 6 bases, and 4 bases had no gene match. Germline V gives CDR1 KGHSH, CDR2 LQKENI. This CDR3 is 13 amino acids long. The chain's CDR3 is CASSPQGDEKLFF. The CDR3 nucleotides are TGTGCCAGCTCTCCCCAGGGGGATGAAAAACTGTTTTTT.

The chain uses TRBV7-2 and TRBJ2-7; D unresolved. The CDR3 loop spans 12 amino acids. V dropped 5 bases and J dropped 7 bases, with 12 bases sitting between them. Per germline, CDR1 SGHTA and CDR2 FQGNSA. The CDR3 protein is CASSANLLEQYF. Here the CDR3 DNA reads TGTGCCAGCAGCGCTAATCTCCTTGAGCAGTACTTC.

The chain joins TRBV5-1 to TRBJ1-4; 7 bases map to TRBD1. V was clipped by 4 bases and J by 7 bases; unmatched bases: 10. The length of the CDR3 is 15 residues. Germline CDR1 reads SGHRS; CDR2 reads YFSETQ. The CDR3: CASSERQGRVEKLFF. The CDR3 nucleotides are TGCGCCAGCAGCGAAAGACAGGGTCGGGTTGAAAAACTGTTTTTT.

This sequence joins TRBV19 and TRBJ2-1, with 8 bases identical to TRBD1. CDR1 is LNHDA and CDR2 is SQIVND in the germline V gene (reference sequence). V shed 4 bases and J 8 bases; nucleotides not matched to a gene: 7. The CDR3 length is 14 residues. The CDR3 DNA is TGTGCCAGTAGTAGTTCGGGACAGGCCTATGAGCAGTTCTTC. It encodes CASSSSGQAYEQFF.

The chain has TRBV10-3 and TRBJ1-1; the match to TRBD1 covers 10 bases. CDR1 ENHRY and CDR2 SYGVKD come from the germline V gene. The CDR3 sequence is 17 residues long. The V and J ends lost 4 bases and 1 base, in that order; junction bases with no gene match: 9. The CDR3 spells CAISGQGARGGNTEAFF. CDR3 in DNA: TGTGCCATCAGTGGACAGGGGGCGAGAGGGGGGAACACTGAAGCTTTCTTT.

This rearrangement joins TRBV28 to TRBJ1-2; D gene uncertain. This CDR3 is built from 13 residues. The V gene lost 7 bases and the J gene lost 6 bases, with 15 bases spanning the gap. CDR1 is MDHEN and CDR2 is SYDVKM in the germline V gene. The CDR3 loop reads CASTFNEGHGYTF. The CDR3 coding sequence is TGTGCCAGCACCTTTAATGAGGGCCATGGCTACACCTTC.

V is TRBV5-1 and J is TRBJ2-7; 10 positions agree with TRBD2. Trimming cost V 1 base and J 7 bases; bases outside gene matches: 5. The germline V gene encodes CDR1 SGHRS and CDR2 YFSETQ. The CDR3 sequence is 14 residues long. DNA of the CDR3: TGCGCCAGCAGCTTGACTAGCGGGGTCCCGGAGCAGTACTTC. It specifies CASSLTSGVPEQYF.

The chain has TRBV19 and TRBJ2-6; D possibly corresponds to TRBD1 (6 bases). Germline V gene sequence: CDR1 LNHDA, CDR2 SQIVND (reference sequence). The CDR3 is made up of 15 amino acids. V dropped 7 bases and J dropped 2 bases, with 12 bases sitting between them. The CDR3 DNA follows: TGTGCCAGTACCGTACCAGGGGCTGGGGCCAACGTCCTGACTTTC. This gives the protein CASTVPGAGANVLTF.

The chain carries TRBV9 and TRBJ2-2, with no clear D. The CDR3 has 14 amino acids. CDR1 is SGDLS and CDR2 is YYNGEE in the germline V gene. V lost 0 bases and J lost 4, with 7 bases in between. The CDR3 sequence is CASSVDLRTGELFF. In DNA form, the CDR3 reads TGTGCCAGCAGCGTAGATCTCCGCACCGGGGAGCTGTTTTTT.

J is TRBJ1-2 and V is TRBV27, with D hard to call. CDR1 and CDR2 from the germline V gene are MNHEY and SMNVEV (reference sequence). The CDR3 is made up of 13 amino acids. The V end lost 6 bases, the J end lost 6 bases, and 14 bases lay between the germline ends. The chain's CDR3 is CASSQQRRHGYTF. The DNA for the CDR3 is TGTGCCAGCAGCCAGCAAAGGAGGCATGGCTACACCTTC.

The chain uses TRBV9 and TRBJ2-2; no firm D call. Trimming cost V 0 bases and J 4 bases, with 13 bases left between them. The CDR3 has 16 residues. Germline V gives CDR1 SGDLS, CDR2 YYNGEE. The CDR3 nucleotides are TGTGCCAGCAGCGTAGACGGAGCCTTAGGCACCGGGGAGCTGTTTTTT. Residues: CASSVDGALGTGELFF.

V usage is TRBV19 and J usage is TRBJ1-5; 8 bases agree with TRBD1. In germline, CDR1 is LNHDA, CDR2 SQIVND (reference sequence). The CDR3 is made up of 15 amino acids. V shed 3 bases, J shed 4 bases, and the junction held 5 bases outside the gene matches. The CDR3 loop reads CASSISDRGNQPQHF. The CDR3 DNA reads as TGTGCCAGTAGTATCTCCGACAGGGGTAATCAGCCCCAGCATTTT.

This chain uses TRBV13 with TRBJ1-4; maybe TRBD1 (5 bases). The length of the CDR3 is 17 residues. Germline loops: CDR1 PRHDT, CDR2 FYEKMQ (reference sequence). V was trimmed by 5 bases and J by 5 bases, leaving 21 bases between them. The CDR3 loop reads CASSQLSIDSKNEKLFF. The CDR3 coding sequence is TGTGCCAGCAGCCAATTAAGCATCGACAGCAAAAATGAAAAACTGTTTTTT. Supplemented by reference TRBV13 and TRBJ1-4, the full variable domain reads AAGVIQSPRHLIKEKRETATLKCYPIPRHDTVYWYQQGPGQDPQFLISFYEKMQSDKGSIPDRFSAQQFSDYHSELNMSSLELGDSALYFCASSQLSIDSKNEKLFFGSGTQLSVL.

This rearrangement joins TRBV19 to TRBJ2-3; perhaps TRBD1 as D (6 bases). The CDR3 consists of 14 residues. Trimming took off 3 bases at V and 6 bases at J, with 13 bases between the two ends. Germline loops: CDR1 LNHDA, CDR2 SQIVND (reference sequence). CDR3 amino acids: CASSIAAGEDTQYF. The CDR3 nucleotides read TGTGCCAGTAGTATCGCGGCAGGGGAGGATACGCAGTATTTT.

The chain carries TRBV6-1 and TRBJ1-1; 7 nucleotides line up with TRBD1. This CDR3 has 13 residues. V dropped 6 bases and J dropped 5; count of bases not matched to a gene: 6. Germline lookup yields CDR1 MNHNS and CDR2 SASEGT. The chain's CDR3 is CASRPTGQTEAFF. CDR3 DNA sequence: TGTGCCAGCAGACCGACAGGGCAGACTGAAGCTTTCTTT.

This chain joins TRBV14 and TRBJ1-2, with TRBD1 matching 7 bases. V trimming: 0 bases; J trimming: 8 bases; junction bases outside the gene matches: 9. The CDR3 length is 15 residues. The V gene's germline CDR1 is SGHDN and CDR2 FVKESK. The CDR3 here is CASSQDLTGRRGYTF. The CDR3 coding sequence is TGTGCCAGCAGCCAAGATCTGACAGGGCGAAGGGGCTACACCTTC.

The rearrangement uses TRBV19 and TRBJ1-2; 12 bases are shared with TRBD1. The V gene end was trimmed by 4 bases and the J gene end by 10 bases; junction bases not matched to a gene: 10. CDR3 length: 15 residues. CDR1 and CDR2 from the germline V gene are LNHDA and SQIVND (reference sequence). The DNA of the CDR3 is TGTGCCAGTAGTAGGAGGGGACAGGGGGCCTTCCTCTACACCTTC. Protein product: CASSRRGQGAFLYTF.

This chain uses TRBV6-1 with TRBJ2-5, with 7 positions matching TRBD1. V was clipped by 6 bases and J by 0 bases; unmatched bases: 4. The CDR3 has 14 amino acids. Germline V gives CDR1 MNHNS, CDR2 SASEGT. The CDR3 DNA follows: TGTGCCAGCAGGGGACAGATGTACCAAGAGACCCAGTACTTC. It is translated as CASRGQMYQETQYF.

This chain links TRBV2 with TRBJ2-1; tentatively, D is TRBD1 (5 bases). This CDR3 has 16 amino acids. Germline-derived CDR1 and CDR2 are SNHLY and FYNNEI. The CDR3 DNA reads TGTGCTCATAAACAATGGGGCAGGACCGATTACAATGAGCAGTTCTTC. The encoded protein is CAHKQWGRTDYNEQFF.

J is TRBJ2-5 and V is TRBV5-1, with D possibly TRBD1 on 6 matching bases. This CDR3 comprises 13 residues. Germline V gene lookup returns CDR1 SGHRS and CDR2 YFSETQ. Trimming took 5 bases from V and 4 from J, leaving 12 bases between them. The CDR3 loop reads CASRFNRAETQYF. The CDR3 region has the DNA TGCGCCAGCAGGTTTAACAGGGCAGAGACCCAGTACTTC.

The chain uses TRBV7-2 and TRBJ1-2; 8 bases align to TRBD1. The J segment lost 5 bases and the V segment lost 3 bases, leaving 2 bases of the junction unmatched. Germline V gene sequence: CDR1 SGHTA, CDR2 FQGNSA. This CDR3 comprises 13 residues. The DNA of the CDR3 is TGTGCCAGCAGCTTGACAGGGGATTATGGCTACACCTTC. The encoded protein is CASSLTGDYGYTF.